This TCR beta chain was observed in a study of shared clonotypes between healthy human individuals. The repertoire was sequenced with immunoSEQ multiplex PCR; TCRdb's copy has only in-frame clones and lacks some. This sample carries about 520,000 clones, 60% to 80% of them seen once, and the ten largest clones take approximately 12%. The CDR3 runs to 19 residues. Trimming stripped 3 bases from V and 0 bases from J, with 18 bases between. Per germline, CDR1 KGHSH and CDR2 LQKENI. The chain carries TRBV18 and TRBJ2-6, with a weak D call TRBD1 (6 bases). Sequencing input: PBMCs. The origin of this receptor is a woman in her thirties or forties in good health. Some clones in this sample may be carry-over from other donors' samples. CDR3: CASSPFRGNTPSGANVLTF. The DNA for the CDR3 is TGTGCCAGCTCACCGTTTAGGGGGAATACACCCTCTGGGGCCAACGTCCTGACTTTC.